This T cell receptor (beta chain) was identified during a study of cytomegalovirus exposure and HLA in healthy donors. General study points: TCR beta chains numbering more than 150 were designated cytomegalovirus-associated.

With V trimmed by 5 bases and J by 0 bases, 6 bases remained unmatched. CDR3 length equals 15 residues. Germline V gene lookup returns CDR1 SGHAT and CDR2 FQNNGV. A multiplex PCR was run with 60 Vbeta primers and 13 Jbeta primers. Produced via immunoSEQ multiplex PCR; TCRdb's table is partial and in-frame only. This table lists just over 50,000 clones. With respect to this clone: No antigen is known for it.

Sequences were obtained from PBMCs. V and J are TRBV11-2 and TRBJ2-7; 8 positions match TRBD1. The sequence came from a woman in her sixties or seventies in good health and CMV-seropositive. CDR3 protein: CASSRQGPSSYEQYF. The CDR3 nucleotides read TGTGCCAGCAGCCGACAGGGGCCCAGCTCCTACGAGCAGTACTTC.